This entry lists 18 T cell receptor beta chains sequenced from one sample in a study of radiotherapy plus CTLA-4 blockade in lung cancer. Some clones are missing from TCRdb's copy, which holds only in-frame ones; the method was immunoSEQ multiplex PCR. The sample includes tens of thousands of clones, around 90% seen only once; the top ten take approximately 16%. This material consisted of peripheral blood, taken from a patient treated with radiotherapy plus ipilimumab. The receptor set was obtained from a human donor with non-small cell lung cancer that progressed on radiotherapy plus ipilimumab.

J is TRBJ2-4 and V is TRBV11-2; 8 nucleotides agree with TRBD2. The CDR3 has 15 residues. V gave up 5 bases and J gave up 3 bases; unmatched junction bases: 6. CDR1 and CDR2 from the germline V gene are SGHAT and FQNNGV. CDR3 protein: CASSPGGSGKNIQYF. The CDR3 bases are TGTGCCAGCAGCCCGGGGGGGTCGGGCAAAAACATTCAGTACTTC.

The chain combines TRBV11-3 with TRBJ2-1; D is ambiguous. CDR1 and CDR2 (germline): SGHNT, YENEEA. V dropped 1 base and J dropped 2 bases, with 3 bases sitting between them. The CDR3 is made up of 13 amino acids. The CDR3 bases are TGTGCCAGCAGCTTAGTGGCCTACAATGAGCAGTTCTTC. Residues: CASSLVAYNEQFF. Filled out from reference TRBV11-3 and TRBJ2-1, the complete variable domain reads EAGVVQSPRYKIIEKKQPVAFWCNPISGHNTLYWYLQNLGQGPELLIRYENEEAVDDSQLPKDRFSAERLKGVDSTLKIQPAELGDSAVYLCASSLVAYNEQFFGPGTRLTVL.

The chain has TRBV29-1 and TRBJ1-4; the D is unclear. CDR1 is SQVTM and CDR2 is ANQGSEA in the germline V gene. Trimming shortened V by 6 bases and J by 11 bases, and 13 bases separated the two germline ends. The CDR3 covers 11 residues. The CDR3 DNA reads TGCAGCGTGGATACGGGCGGCAAACTGTTTTTT. The encoded protein is CSVDTGGKLFF.

This clone was detected once. The V call is TRBV7-2, the J call TRBJ2-7; D is unclear. Between the trimmed V and J ends, which lost 7 bases and 5 bases, there was a span of 18 bases. Looked up from germline, CDR1 is SGHTA and CDR2 is FQGNSA. This CDR3 contains 14 residues. The CDR3 spells CASTLPAVRDEQYF. CDR3 sequence (DNA): TGTGCCAGCACCCTCCCGGCAGTTAGGGACGAGCAGTACTTC.

The gene calls are TRBV5-1 and TRBJ2-1; 10 bases fit TRBD2. V lost 7 bases, J lost 9 bases, and 13 bases stayed unmatched. This CDR3 contains 15 residues. Germline V gene sequence: CDR1 SGHRS, CDR2 YFSETQ. The CDR3 region is CASATVLAGSPEQFF. The CDR3 DNA is TGCGCCAGCGCTACAGTACTAGCGGGATCCCCTGAGCAGTTCTTC.

The chain is built from TRBV5-1 and TRBJ2-1; D is ambiguous. Germline V lookup: CDR1 SGHRS, CDR2 YFSETQ. The CDR3 length is 15 residues. V lost 1 base and J lost 0, with 8 bases in between. The CDR3 region has the DNA TGCGCCAGCAGCTTGTCGTATAGCTCCTACAATGAGCAGTTCTTC. Translated: CASSLSYSSYNEQFF.

This sequence joins TRBV7-2 and TRBJ2-3, with TRBD2 as a possible D gene (6 bases). Between the trimmed V and J ends, which lost 5 bases and 5 bases, there was a span of 20 bases. This CDR3 has 16 residues. Germline V gene lookup returns CDR1 SGHTA and CDR2 FQGNSA. DNA of the CDR3: TGTGCCAGCAGCCCCCTCCCGGGGAGGCCCAGAGATACGCAGTATTTT. Translated: CASSPLPGRPRDTQYF. Full variable domain (rest looked up from reference TRBV7-2 and TRBJ2-3): GAGVSQSPSNKVTEKGKDVELRCDPISGHTALYWYRQSLGQGLEFLIYFQGNSAPDKSGLPSDRFSAERTGGSVSTLTIQRTQQEDSAVYLCASSPLPGRPRDTQYFGPGTRLTVL.

The V and J genes are TRBV5-1 and TRBJ2-2; D is unclear. V lost 9 bases and J lost 4, with 19 bases in between. Per the germline V gene, CDR1 is SGHRS and CDR2 is YFSETQ. The CDR3 has 15 amino acids. As DNA, the CDR3 is TGCGCCACTACGCTAATCCCGCGGTCCACCGGGGAGCTGTTTTTT. Translated, it gives CATTLIPRSTGELFF.

This rearrangement joins TRBV19 to TRBJ2-1, with unresolved D. CDR1 is LNHDA, CDR2 SQIVND, per germline (reference sequence). V was pared by 3 bases and J by 4 bases, with 10 bases between. The CDR3 extends over 14 amino acids. The CDR3 spells CASSIGAQYNEQFF. CDR3 nucleotide sequence: TGTGCCAGTAGTATCGGAGCACAATACAATGAGCAGTTCTTC. The whole variable domain, remainder taken from reference TRBV19 and TRBJ2-1, is DGGITQSPKYLFRKEGQNVTLSCEQNLNHDAMYWYRQDPGQGLRLIYYSQIVNDFQKGDIAEGYSVSREKKESFPLTVTSAQKNPTAFYLCASSIGAQYNEQFFGPGTRLTVL.

This clone appeared a single time. V usage is TRBV28 and J usage is TRBJ1-2, with D maybe TRBD1 (5 bases). Germline-derived CDR1 and CDR2 are MDHEN and SYDVKM. This CDR3 is 13 amino acids long. Trimming pared 4 bases from V and 8 bases from J, leaving 14 bases between. In DNA, the CDR3 is TGTGCCAGCAGTTCCCAACCGGGGGAGGGCTACACCTTC. This encodes CASSSQPGEGYTF.

J is TRBJ2-3 and V is TRBV5-1; 11 nucleotides align to TRBD2. V lost 0 bases and J lost 5; bases outside the gene matches: 11. The CDR3 is 18 residues long. Germline V gene data show CDR1 as SGHRS and CDR2 as YFSETQ. As DNA, the CDR3 is TGCGCCAGCAGCTTGGTAGGACTTAGCGGGAGGGCCTTAGATACGCAGTATTTT. Translated, it gives CASSLVGLSGRALDTQYF.

The chain uses TRBV2 and TRBJ2-1; 15 bases align to TRBD2. Unmatched junction bases numbered 5, after V lost 4 bases and J lost 13 bases. The CDR3 contains 14 residues. The germline CDR1 and CDR2 sequences are SNHLY and FYNNEI. CDR3 DNA sequence: TGTGCCAGCAGTGGGACTAGCGGGAGGGCACGACAGTTCTTC. Translation gives CASSGTSGRARQFF.

The chain employs TRBV19 and TRBJ1-3; D may be TRBD1 (5 bases). The V gene lost 3 bases and the J gene lost 0 bases, with 9 bases spanning the gap. Germline CDR1 and CDR2: LNHDA and SQIVND (reference sequence). This CDR3 has 15 amino acids. The chain's CDR3 is CASSIGGYSGNTIYF. The DNA for the CDR3 is TGTGCCAGTAGTATTGGGGGATACTCTGGAAACACCATATATTTT.

This clone was counted only a few times. The chain combines TRBV7-9 with TRBJ2-3; D perhaps matches TRBD2 (6 bases). Trimming pared 2 bases from V and 3 bases from J, leaving 15 bases between. CDR3 size: 16 residues. The germline CDR1 and CDR2 sequences are SEHNR and FQNEAQ (reference sequence). The CDR3 loop reads CASSLLGTGVTDTQYF. In DNA form, the CDR3 reads TGTGCCAGCAGCTTACTAGGGACTGGGGTGACAGATACGCAGTATTTT. The full variable domain, with the rest looked up from reference TRBV7-9 and TRBJ2-3, is DTGVSQNPRHKITKRGQNVTFRCDPISEHNRLYWYRQTLGQGPEFLTYFQNEAQLEKSRLLSDRFSAERPKGSFSTLEIQRTEQGDSAMYLCASSLLGTGVTDTQYFGPGTRLTVL.

This chain joins TRBV18 and TRBJ1-2, with TRBD1 matching 7 bases. This CDR3 has 14 residues. J was trimmed by 4 bases and V by 4 bases; bases with no gene match: 6. Looked up from germline, CDR1 is KGHSH and CDR2 is LQKENI. The CDR3 bases are TGTGCCAGCTCACTAGGGGACAGCTCCTATGGCTACACCTTC. This encodes CASSLGDSSYGYTF.

The chain is built from TRBV5-4 and TRBJ1-1; D may be TRBD1 (5 bases). Deletions cut 0 bases from V and 4 bases from J, with 13 bases between. Germline V CDR1 and CDR2: SGHNT, YYREEE (reference sequence). This CDR3 comprises 15 residues. CDR3 residues: CASSLGGPGATEAFF. Written as DNA, the CDR3 is TGTGCCAGCAGCTTGGGAGGGCCTGGGGCCACTGAAGCTTTCTTT.

The rearrangement joins TRBV18 to TRBJ2-7, with TRBD2 identical over 7 bases. The CDR3 is made up of 13 amino acids. CDR1 KGHSH and CDR2 LQKENI come from the germline V gene. J was trimmed by 7 bases and V by 3 bases; bases with no gene match: 6. CDR3: CASSPGLAEEQYF. As DNA, the CDR3 is TGTGCCAGCTCACCTGGGCTAGCGGAAGAGCAGTACTTC.

Only a few counts were recorded for this clone. This rearrangement joins TRBV5-6 to TRBJ1-1; D possibly corresponds to TRBD1 (6 bases). CDR1 and CDR2 (germline): SGHDT, YYEEEE. V was shortened by 4 bases and J by 5 bases, with 15 bases between the two germline ends. The CDR3 spans 14 residues. The CDR3 DNA reads as TGTGCCAGCAGCCCCCCCCAAGGGGGGACTGAAGCTTTCTTT. Its translation: CASSPPQGGTEAFF. Together with reference TRBV5-6 and TRBJ1-1, the CDR3 gives the full variable domain: DAGVTQSPTHLIKTRGQQVTLRCSPKSGHDTVSWYQQALGQGPQFIFQYYEEEERQRGNFPDRFSGHQFPNYSSELNVNALLLGDSALYLCASSPPQGGTEAFFGQGTRLTVV.